This is a list of T cell receptor beta chains from one sample in a study of graft-versus-host responses after intestinal transplantation. Only in-frame clones appear in the TCRdb table, and some are missing; sequencing was by immunoSEQ multiplex PCR. The sample has about 57,000 clones; about 90% are singletons. This specimen was PBMCs, taken 26 days after transplant. The receptors shown here come from a human patient who received an intestinal transplant, so some T cells may come from the graft donor. Each CDR3 is given with its conserved first and last residue. Fields, in order: clone size, D gene, J gene, V gene, CDR3 protein, CDR3 DNA. D genes are given only for firm matches. The listing skips clone size in some rows; elsewhere it reads once, few, many or a size class.

. | TRBD2 | TRBJ2-2 | TRBV4-1 | CASSQEIAGGPGELFF | TGCGCCAGCAGCCAAGAGATAGCGGGGGGGCCGGGGGAGCTGTTTTTT
once | . | TRBJ2-3 | TRBV25-1 | CASSDGGWVRQYF | TGTGCCAGCAGTGATGGAGGATGGGTACGGCAGTATTTT
few | . | TRBJ1-1 | TRBV25-1 | CASSGGAGAEAFF | TGTGCCAGCTCTGGGGGGGCCGGAGCTGAAGCTTTCTTT
. | TRBD1 | TRBJ2-7 | TRBV4-1 | CASSQDPTGALYEQYF | TGCGCCAGCAGCCAAGATCCAACAGGGGCCCTCTACGAGCAGTACTTC
. | . | TRBJ2-3 | TRBV29-1 | CSVGEAPIDTQYF | TGCAGCGTGGGGGAGGCCCCTATCGACACGCAGTATTTT
. | . | TRBJ2-7 | TRBV30 | CAWSTGAYEQYF | TGTGCCTGGAGTACAGGAGCCTACGAGCAGTACTTC
. | . | TRBJ1-5 | TRBV6-4 | CASSEADNQPQHF | TGTGCCAGCAGTGAGGCAGACAATCAGCCCCAGCATTTT
. | TRBD1 | TRBJ1-2 | TRBV4-1 | CASSQGDGTANYGYTF | TGCGCCAGCAGCCAAGGGGACGGGACAGCAAACTATGGCTACACCTTC
. | TRBD1 | TRBJ1-1 | TRBV12-5 | CASGSGQGADTEAFF | TGTGCTAGTGGTTCCGGACAGGGGGCGGACACTGAAGCTTTCTTT
. | TRBD2 | TRBJ2-1 | TRBV7-3 | CASSWSGGTGYEQFF | TGTGCCAGCAGCTGGAGCGGGGGGACTGGGTATGAGCAGTTCTTC
. | TRBD1 | TRBJ2-7 | TRBV5-1 | CASSDGQGAPYEQYF | TGCGCCAGCAGCGACGGACAGGGGGCTCCCTACGAGCAGTACTTC
. | . | TRBJ2-3 | TRBV9 | CASSVSGTRGHTDTQYF | TGTGCCAGCAGCGTATCTGGTACGCGGGGGCACACAGATACGCAGTATTTT
once | . | TRBJ1-3 | TRBV30 | CAWSGGGNTIYF | TGTGCCTGGAGTGGAGGGGGAAACACCATATATTTT
once | TRBD2 | TRBJ2-1 | TRBV9 | CASSVGAGDEQFF | TGTGCCAGCAGCGTTGGGGCGGGGGACGAGCAGTTCTTC
. | TRBD2 | TRBJ2-7 | TRBV6-1 | CASSEGSSGSSVGSYEQYF | TGTGCCAGCAGTGAAGGTTCTAGCGGGAGCTCGGTGGGGTCCTACGAGCAGTACTTC
. | TRBD1 | TRBJ1-2 | TRBV19 | CASSPDREINYGYTF | TGTGCCAGTAGTCCGGACAGGGAGATTAACTATGGCTACACCTTC
. | TRBD2 | TRBJ2-1 | TRBV4-2 | CASSQGLAGDNEQFF | TGTGCCAGCAGCCAAGGACTAGCGGGGGATAATGAGCAGTTCTTC
. | TRBD1 | TRBJ1-5 | TRBV6-1 | CASRRTGEGNQPQHF | TGTGCCAGCAGGAGGACAGGGGAGGGGAATCAGCCCCAGCATTTT
. | . | TRBJ1-2 | TRBV11-2 | CASSLYRSYGYTF | TGTGCCAGCAGCTTATACAGAAGCTATGGCTACACCTTC
. | . | TRBJ2-2 | TRBV9 | CASSPLGGRVTGELFF | TGTGCCAGCAGCCCACTAGGGGGGAGGGTCACCGGGGAGCTGTTTTTT
few | TRBD1 | TRBJ2-7 | TRBV7-9 | CASSPDRGPYEQYF | TGTGCCAGCAGCCCGGACAGGGGGCCCTACGAGCAGTACTTC
few | . | TRBJ1-4 | TRBV5-1 | CASSLERYRVRNEKLFF | TGCGCCAGCAGCTTGGAACGTTACAGGGTTCGTAATGAAAAACTGTTTTTT
. | . | TRBJ2-5 | TRBV29-1 | CSVSSGRETQYF | TGCAGCGTTAGCTCGGGTAGGGAGACCCAGTACTTC
once | TRBD1 | TRBJ1-1 | TRBV9 | CASSVGLDRGQDTEAFF | TGTGCCAGCAGCGTAGGATTGGACAGGGGGCAGGACACTGAAGCTTTCTTT
. | TRBD1 | TRBJ2-7 | TRBV6-5 | CACRPGQGAYEQYF | TGTGCCTGCAGACCGGGACAGGGAGCCTACGAGCAGTACTTC
. | . | TRBJ2-3 | TRBV30 | CAWDRTPYTQYF | TGTGCCTGGGATCGGACTCCTTATACGCAGTATTTT